This T cell receptor beta chain is drawn from a study of T cells in Graves' hyperthyroidism and ophthalmopathy. Patients with uncontrolled infections, other autoimmune diseases, pregnancy or lactation were excluded. The TCR beta CDR3 regions underwent amplification using RNA transcripts as the source. During a first-round RT-PCR of the TCR CDR3, the HTBI primer set was used. Each CDR3 protein is one row after TCRdb ran MiXCR on the multiplex PCR reads. The repertoire holds fewer than 500,000 distinct CDR3 sequences, with about 14% as singletons. With 4 bases removed from V and 7 bases from J, the gap between germline ends came to 11 bases. The CDR3 has 12 residues. Germline assignment: CDR1 PRHDT and CDR2 FYEKMQ (reference sequence).

The source material was blood. The source is a man between 18 and 35 years old with Graves' ophthalmopathy. The V call is TRBV13, the J call TRBJ2-7; no clear D. The CDR3 region has the DNA TGTGCCAGCAGCTCCCGGATCTCTGAGCAGTACTTC. This gives the protein CASSSRISEQYF. The complete variable domain, with remaining parts taken from reference TRBV13 and TRBJ2-7, reads AAGVIQSPRHLIKEKRETATLKCYPIPRHDTVYWYQQGPGQDPQFLISFYEKMQSDKGSIPDRFSAQQFSDYHSELNMSSLELGDSALYFCASSSRISEQYFGPGTRLTVT.